Presented here are 10 T cell receptor beta chains from one specimen sequenced in a study of identical twins. TCRdb processed the 5' RACE reads anew with MiXCR; each CDR3 protein has one entry. The sample comprises 350,000 to 600,000 distinct CDR3 sequences, approximately 15% of which are singletons, and roughly 0.5% rests with the top ten. Another study also made use of these data, one on yellow fever vaccine responses in identical twins.

Sequencing was performed on CD4+ T cells sorted from blood. These TCRs come from a woman aged 18-29 years in good health.

The rearrangement links TRBV6-5 to TRBJ2-7; tentatively, D is TRBD1 (6 bases). With 5 bases removed from V and 1 base from J, the gap between germline ends came to 15 bases. Germline loops: CDR1 MNHEY, CDR2 SVGAGI. CDR3 length equals 15 residues. Here the CDR3 reads CASSNRDIGSYEQYF. The DNA of the CDR3 is TGTGCCAGCAGTAACCGGGACATCGGATCCTACGAGCAGTACTTC.

This clonotype was recorded many times. The V and J genes are TRBV29-1 and TRBJ2-7; maybe TRBD1 (5 bases). Per the germline V gene, CDR1 is SQVTM and CDR2 is ANQGSEA. CDR3 length equals 12 residues. V lost 3 bases to trimming and J lost 3 bases, with 9 bases between them. The CDR3 nucleotides are TGCAGCGTTGAGGGGCTTGACTACGAGCAGTACTTC. It encodes CSVEGLDYEQYF.

The gene calls are TRBV14 and TRBJ2-1, with 7 bases fitting TRBD2. CDR1 SGHDN and CDR2 FVKESK come from the germline V gene. The CDR3 contains 11 residues. The J segment lost 12 bases and the V segment lost 1 base, leaving 0 bases of the junction unmatched. As DNA, the CDR3 is TGTGCCAGCAGCCAAGGACTAGCGCAGTTCTTC. Translated, it gives CASSQGLAQFF.

The chain is built from TRBV7-2 and TRBJ2-1; TRBD2 matches 9 bases. V lost 5 bases and J lost 11; bases outside the gene matches: 19. Germline V gives CDR1 SGHTA, CDR2 FQGNSA. The CDR3 spans 17 residues. The CDR3 sequence is CASSLAIAGEITMKQFF. In DNA, the CDR3 is TGTGCCAGCAGCCTCGCGATAGCGGGGGAGATTACAATGAAGCAGTTCTTC.

At least ten counts were recorded for this clonotype. The chain has TRBV3-1 and TRBJ2-7; maybe TRBD1 (6 bases). The germline V and J ends were trimmed by 4 bases and 6 bases, with 10 bases remaining between them. CDR1 LGHDT and CDR2 YNNKEL come from the germline V gene (reference sequence). The CDR3 spans 12 residues. This chain's CDR3 is CASSLTRGEQYF. CDR3 DNA sequence: TGTGCCAGCAGCCTCACCAGGGGCGAGCAGTACTTC.

This chain uses TRBV2 with TRBJ2-2; D tentatively fits TRBD1 or TRBD2 (5 bases each). Germline-derived CDR1 and CDR2 are SNHLY and FYNNEI. The V gene lost 7 bases and the J gene lost 4 bases, with 13 bases spanning the gap. This CDR3 contains 14 residues. The CDR3 sequence: CASTTLGGTGELFF. CDR3 sequence (DNA): TGTGCCAGCACCACCCTTGGGGGCACCGGGGAGCTGTTTTTT.

This clonotype was seen a few times. The junction shows a germline mismatch at one end, possibly a read error. The chain combines TRBV2 with TRBJ2-7; TRBD2 matches at 9 bases. Germline V gives CDR1 SNHLY, CDR2 FYNNEI. This CDR3 contains 14 residues. The chain's CDR3 is CASSKAGGSYEQYF. Written as DNA, the CDR3 is TGTGCCAGCAGTAAAGCGGGAGGCTCCTACGAGCAGTACTTC.

This chain uses TRBV20-1 with TRBJ2-3; TRBD1 aligns across 7 bases. Germline V gives CDR1 DFQATT, CDR2 SNEGSKA (reference sequence). The CDR3 is 16 amino acids. Trimming removed 0 bases from V and 3 bases from J; junction bases left unmatched: 9. The CDR3 loop reads CSARDLNRGLTDTQYF. In nucleotides, the CDR3 is TGCAGTGCTAGAGATCTTAACAGGGGTCTTACAGATACGCAGTATTTT.

The chain combines TRBV20-1 with TRBJ2-5, with 10 bases fitting TRBD1. The V gene end was trimmed by 3 bases and the J gene end by 5 bases; junction bases not matched to a gene: 12. The V gene's germline CDR1 is DFQATT and CDR2 SNEGSKA (reference sequence). This CDR3 has 16 amino acids. DNA for the CDR3: TGCAGTGCTAGTGGCCCCGACAGGGGGCCCGAGGAGACCCAGTACTTC. It codes for CSASGPDRGPEETQYF.

This clonotype was observed a handful of times. The rearrangement uses TRBV20-1 and TRBJ2-7, with 9 positions matching TRBD1. With 0 bases clipped from V and 3 bases from J, the junction kept 3 bases outside the gene matches. Per germline, CDR1 DFQATT and CDR2 SNEGSKA (reference sequence). This CDR3 contains 14 residues. The CDR3 reads CSARETGGFYEQYF. CDR3 coding DNA: TGCAGTGCTAGAGAGACAGGGGGTTTCTACGAGCAGTACTTC.